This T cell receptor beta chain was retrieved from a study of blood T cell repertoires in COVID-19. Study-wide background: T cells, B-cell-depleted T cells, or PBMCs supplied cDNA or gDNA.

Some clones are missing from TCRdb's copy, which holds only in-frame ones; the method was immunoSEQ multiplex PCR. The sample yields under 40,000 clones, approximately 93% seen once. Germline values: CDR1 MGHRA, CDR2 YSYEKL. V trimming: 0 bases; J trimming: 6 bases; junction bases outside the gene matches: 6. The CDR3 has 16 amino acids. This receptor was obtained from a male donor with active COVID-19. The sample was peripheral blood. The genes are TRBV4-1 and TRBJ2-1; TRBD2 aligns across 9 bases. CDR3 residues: CASSQDIAGGSNEQFF. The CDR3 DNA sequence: TGCGCCAGCAGCCAAGACATCGCGGGGGGGTCCAATGAGCAGTTCTTC.